The 13 T cell receptor beta chains given below trace back to one sample, sequenced in a study of shared clonotypes between healthy human individuals. Assay used: immunoSEQ multiplex PCR; TCRdb lists only in-frame clones, some missing. The repertoire includes 1,500,000 or so clones, around 97% of them detected once, and over 1% sits in the top ten. Sample: naive CD4+ T cells sorted from blood. Subset of the sample: CD45RA+ positively selected. The receptors here all came from a man aged 25-40 years in good health.

V is TRBV10-3 and J is TRBJ2-5, with D tentatively TRBD2 (5 bases). Trimming stripped 6 bases from V and 4 bases from J, with 12 bases between. Germline loops: CDR1 ENHRY, CDR2 SYGVKD. The CDR3 extends over 13 amino acids. CDR3 bases: TGTGCCATCAGCGTCCTTGAGGGAGAGACCCAGTACTTC. The encoded protein is CAISVLEGETQYF.

The chain is built from TRBV6-6 and TRBJ2-7; weak D call: TRBD2 (5 bases). Germline CDR1 reads MNHNY; CDR2 reads SVGAGI (reference sequence). The CDR3 loop spans 11 amino acids. The V and J ends lost 7 bases and 2 bases respectively, with 6 bases between them. The CDR3: CASTEAYEQYF. DNA of the CDR3: TGTGCCAGCACGGAGGCCTACGAGCAGTACTTC.

This rearrangement joins TRBV19 to TRBJ2-1; tentative D call: TRBD1 (5 bases). V lost 6 bases, J lost 4 bases, and 7 bases lay in between. The length of the CDR3 is 12 residues. Germline V gene data show CDR1 as LNHDA and CDR2 as SQIVND (reference sequence). The CDR3 nucleotides read TGTGCCAGTAGCCGACAGTACAATGAGCAGTTCTTC. This gives the protein CASSRQYNEQFF.

This clone was recorded once. The chain uses TRBV18 and TRBJ2-6, with 15 bases lining up with TRBD2. Germline lookup yields CDR1 KGHSH and CDR2 LQKENI. This CDR3 region has 19 residues. V lost 3 bases and J lost 3; bases outside the gene matches: 6. The CDR3 DNA reads as TGTGCCAGCTCACCCCTCGGACTAGCGGGAGGGGGTGGGGCCAACGTCCTGACTTTC. This gives the protein CASSPLGLAGGGGANVLTF.

The chain combines TRBV19 with TRBJ1-5; no firm D call. This CDR3 region has 15 residues. Deletions cut 4 bases from V and 2 bases from J, with 12 bases between. The germline V gene has CDR1 LNHDA and CDR2 SQIVND (reference sequence). CDR3 protein: CASSTAGGGNQPQHF. In DNA form, the CDR3 reads TGTGCCAGTAGTACAGCGGGAGGAGGCAATCAGCCCCAGCATTTT.

About this clone: The identical CDR3 is also encoded by other nucleotide sequences in the sample. The CDR3 bases are TGTGCCAGCAGTGGTCAGGGGAAATACGAGCAGTACTTC. Translation gives CASSGQGKYEQYF. This chain connects TRBV2 to TRBJ2-7; tentative D call: TRBD1 (6 bases). CDR1 is SNHLY and CDR2 is FYNNEI in the germline V gene. Trimming took 4 bases from V and 4 from J, leaving 11 bases between them. The CDR3 is 13 residues long.

V usage is TRBV6-1 and J usage is TRBJ2-2; perhaps TRBD2 as D (5 bases). Germline V gene lookup returns CDR1 MNHNS and CDR2 SASEGT. V was shortened by 1 base and J by 7 bases, with 13 bases between the two germline ends. The CDR3 runs to 15 residues. CDR3 residues: CASSEGRARIGELFF. DNA for the CDR3: TGTGCCAGCAGTGAAGGGCGGGCTCGAATCGGGGAGCTGTTTTTT.

The rearrangement links TRBV10-2 to TRBJ2-7, with D unclear. V lost 7 bases, J lost 6 bases, and 13 bases lay in between. CDR1 WSHSY and CDR2 SAAADI come from the germline V gene. CDR3 size: 12 residues. The CDR3 reads CASTTPGREQYF. The CDR3 region has the DNA TGCGCCAGCACCACGCCTGGGCGCGAGCAGTACTTC.

V and J are TRBV9 and TRBJ2-3; 10 bases are a match to TRBD2. The CDR3 covers 16 residues. The V gene end was trimmed by 2 bases and the J gene end by 5 bases; junction bases not matched to a gene: 8. Germline CDR1 is SGDLS and CDR2 is YYNGEE. In DNA, the CDR3 is TGTGCCAGCAGCGTGGAACTCGGACTAGCGGTAGATACGCAGTATTTT. It specifies CASSVELGLAVDTQYF.

The J gene is TRBJ2-7, the V gene TRBV5-1, with a weak D call TRBD1 (5 bases). The germline V and J ends were trimmed by 4 bases and 2 bases, with 13 bases remaining between them. Germline CDR1 and CDR2: SGHRS and YFSETQ. CDR3 size: 14 residues. DNA of the CDR3: TGCGCCAGCAGCGATCAGGGCCATACCTACGAGCAGTACTTC. Translation: CASSDQGHTYEQYF.

This clone was detected once. The rearrangement uses TRBV7-9 and TRBJ2-1, with D perhaps given as TRBD1 or TRBD2 (6 bases each). In germline, CDR1 is SEHNR, CDR2 FQNEAQ (reference sequence). Trimming removed 4 bases from V and 4 bases from J, with 20 bases in between. The CDR3 covers 17 residues. CDR3 DNA sequence: TGTGCCAGCAGCTCAACGGCTGGGGGGCGTCAGTACAATGAGCAGTTCTTC. It codes for CASSSTAGGRQYNEQFF.

The chain employs TRBV7-2 and TRBJ2-5, with TRBD2 matching over 11 bases. Trimming removed 5 bases from V and 0 bases from J; junction bases left unmatched: 5. The CDR3 is made up of 16 amino acids. Germline V gives CDR1 SGHTA, CDR2 FQGNSA. As DNA, the CDR3 is TGTGCCAGCAGCCCCGGGACTAGCGGTTACCAAGAGACCCAGTACTTC. Translation gives CASSPGTSGYQETQYF.

The genes are TRBV10-1 and TRBJ2-1, with D maybe TRBD2 (6 bases). V was clipped by 3 bases and J by 2 bases, with 14 bases between them. Germline CDR1 is WNHNN and CDR2 is SYGVQD (reference sequence). This CDR3 has 16 amino acids. The CDR3 DNA reads TGCGCCAGCAGTGAAGGCGGGATTATACCCTACAATGAGCAGTTCTTC. Translation: CASSEGGIIPYNEQFF.